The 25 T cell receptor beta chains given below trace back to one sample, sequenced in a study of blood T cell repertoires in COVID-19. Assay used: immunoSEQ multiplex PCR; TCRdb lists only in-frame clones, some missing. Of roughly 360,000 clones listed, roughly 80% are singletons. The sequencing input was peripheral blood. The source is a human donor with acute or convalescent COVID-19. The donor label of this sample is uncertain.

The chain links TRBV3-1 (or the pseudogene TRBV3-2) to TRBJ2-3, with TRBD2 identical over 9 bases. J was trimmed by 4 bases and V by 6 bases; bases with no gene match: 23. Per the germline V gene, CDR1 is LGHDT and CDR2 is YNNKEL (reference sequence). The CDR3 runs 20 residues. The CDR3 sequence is CASSKVKSSRASGDSDTQYF. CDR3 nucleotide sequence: TGTGCCAGCAGTAAAGTAAAGTCCTCTCGGGCTAGCGGGGACTCAGATACGCAGTATTTT.

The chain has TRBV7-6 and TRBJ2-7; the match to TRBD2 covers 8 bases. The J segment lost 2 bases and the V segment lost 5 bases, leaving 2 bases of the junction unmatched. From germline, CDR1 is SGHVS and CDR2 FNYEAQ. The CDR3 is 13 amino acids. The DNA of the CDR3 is TGTGCCAGCAGCCGGGGGGGGCCCTACGAGCAGTACTTC. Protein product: CASSRGGPYEQYF.

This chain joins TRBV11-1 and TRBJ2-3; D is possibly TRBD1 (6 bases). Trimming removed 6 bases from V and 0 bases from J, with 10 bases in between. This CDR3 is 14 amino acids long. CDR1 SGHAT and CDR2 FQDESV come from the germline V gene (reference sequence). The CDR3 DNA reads TGTGCCAGCAGGTCAGGGGTGAGCACAGATACGCAGTATTTT. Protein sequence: CASRSGVSTDTQYF.

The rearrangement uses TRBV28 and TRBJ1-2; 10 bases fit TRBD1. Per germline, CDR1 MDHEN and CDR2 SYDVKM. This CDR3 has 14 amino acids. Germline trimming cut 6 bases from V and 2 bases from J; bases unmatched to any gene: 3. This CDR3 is CASRGQGSNYGYTF. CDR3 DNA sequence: TGTGCCAGCAGGGGACAGGGGTCCAACTATGGCTACACCTTC.

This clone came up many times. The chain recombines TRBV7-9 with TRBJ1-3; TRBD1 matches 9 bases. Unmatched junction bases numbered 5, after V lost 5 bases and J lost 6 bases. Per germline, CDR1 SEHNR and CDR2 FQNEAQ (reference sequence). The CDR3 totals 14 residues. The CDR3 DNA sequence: TGTGCCAGCAGCGAATGGACAGGGGAAAACACCATATATTTT. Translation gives CASSEWTGENTIYF.

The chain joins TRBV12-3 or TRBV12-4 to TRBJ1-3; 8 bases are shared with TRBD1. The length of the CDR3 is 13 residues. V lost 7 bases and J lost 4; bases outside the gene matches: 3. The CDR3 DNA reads TGTGCCAGCACGCGACAGGGGGGAAACACCATATATTTT. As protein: CASTRQGGNTIYF.

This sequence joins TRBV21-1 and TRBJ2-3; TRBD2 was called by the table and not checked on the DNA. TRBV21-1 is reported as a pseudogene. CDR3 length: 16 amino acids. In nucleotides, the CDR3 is TGTGCCAGCAGGCCAAAGCGGTACTCAGAGCGGGATACGCAGTATTTT. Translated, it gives CASRPKRYSERDTQYF.

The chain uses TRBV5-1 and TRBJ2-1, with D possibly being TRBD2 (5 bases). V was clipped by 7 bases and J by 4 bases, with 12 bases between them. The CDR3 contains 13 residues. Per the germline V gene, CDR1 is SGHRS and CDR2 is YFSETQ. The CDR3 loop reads CASGLADYNEQFF. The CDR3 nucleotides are TGCGCCAGCGGGCTAGCAGATTACAATGAGCAGTTCTTC. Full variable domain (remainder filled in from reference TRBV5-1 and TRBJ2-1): KAGVTQTPRYLIKTRGQQVTLSCSPISGHRSVSWYQQTPGQGLQFLFEYFSETQRNKGNFPGRFSGRQFSNSRSEMNVSTLELGDSALYLCASGLADYNEQFFGPGTRLTVL.

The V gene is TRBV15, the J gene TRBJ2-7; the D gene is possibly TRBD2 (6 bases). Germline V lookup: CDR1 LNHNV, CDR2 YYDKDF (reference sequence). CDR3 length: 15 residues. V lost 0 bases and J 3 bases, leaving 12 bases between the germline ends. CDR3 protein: CATSRETGGSYEQYF. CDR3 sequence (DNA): TGTGCCACCAGCAGAGAGACCGGAGGGAGCTACGAGCAGTACTTC.

CDR3 protein: CASSYNYGNTIYF. CDR3 coding DNA: TGTGCCAGCAGTTACAATTATGGAAACACCATATATTTT. V gene TRBV6-5 combines with J gene TRBJ1-3, with no clear D. Germline-derived CDR1 and CDR2 are MNHEY and SVGAGI. CDR3 length equals 13 residues. With 2 bases removed from V and 3 bases from J, the gap between germline ends came to 5 bases.

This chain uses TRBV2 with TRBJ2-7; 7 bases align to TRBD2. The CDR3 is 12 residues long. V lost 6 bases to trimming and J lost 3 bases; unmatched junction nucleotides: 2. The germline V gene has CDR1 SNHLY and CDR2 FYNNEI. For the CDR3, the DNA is TGTGCCAGCAGCGTAGCGGGCTACGAGCAGTACTTC. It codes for CASSVAGYEQYF.

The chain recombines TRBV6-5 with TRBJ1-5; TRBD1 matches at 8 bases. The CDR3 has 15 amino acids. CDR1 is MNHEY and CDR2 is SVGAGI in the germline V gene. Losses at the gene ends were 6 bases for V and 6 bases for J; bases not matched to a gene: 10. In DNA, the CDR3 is TGTGCCAGCAGGCCCGGACAGGGACGACCTCAGCCCCAGCATTTT. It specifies CASRPGQGRPQPQHF.

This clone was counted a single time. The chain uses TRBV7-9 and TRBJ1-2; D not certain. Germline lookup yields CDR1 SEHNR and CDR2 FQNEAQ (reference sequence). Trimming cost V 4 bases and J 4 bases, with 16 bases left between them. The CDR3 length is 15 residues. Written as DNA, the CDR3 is TGTGCCAGCAGCTCTGCCAACGAACATTTCTATGGCTACACCTTC. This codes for CASSSANEHFYGYTF.

Written as DNA, the CDR3 is TGTGCCAGCAGCCCGCCGGGACAGGGGTTCGCTGAAGCTTTCTTT. It specifies CASSPPGQGFAEAFF. The rearrangement links TRBV5-4 to TRBJ1-1; 10 bases agree with TRBD1. The CDR3 runs 15 residues. Germline V lookup: CDR1 SGHNT, CDR2 YYREEE (reference sequence). V was pared by 4 bases and J by 6 bases, with 9 bases of the junction left unmatched.

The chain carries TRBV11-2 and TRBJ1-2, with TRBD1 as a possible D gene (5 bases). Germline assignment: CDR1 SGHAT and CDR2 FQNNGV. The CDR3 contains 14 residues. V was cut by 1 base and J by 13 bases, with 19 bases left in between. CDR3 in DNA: TGTGCCAGCAGCTTAGCAAGTGGGGCCACCCAAAGCACCTTC. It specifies CASSLASGATQSTF.

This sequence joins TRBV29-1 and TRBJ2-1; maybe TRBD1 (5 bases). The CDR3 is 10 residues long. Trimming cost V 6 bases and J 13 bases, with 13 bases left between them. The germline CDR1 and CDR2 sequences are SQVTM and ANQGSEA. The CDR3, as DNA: TGCAGCGTCTTCCAGGGTGCCCAGTTCTTC. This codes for CSVFQGAQFF.

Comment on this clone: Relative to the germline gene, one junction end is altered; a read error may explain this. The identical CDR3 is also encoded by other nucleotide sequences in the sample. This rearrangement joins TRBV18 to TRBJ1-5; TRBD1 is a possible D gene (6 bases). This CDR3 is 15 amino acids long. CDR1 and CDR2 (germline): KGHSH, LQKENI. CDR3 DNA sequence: TGTGCCAGCTCACCGGGCACAGGGAACAATCAACCCCAGCATTTT. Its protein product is CASSPGTGNNQPQHF.

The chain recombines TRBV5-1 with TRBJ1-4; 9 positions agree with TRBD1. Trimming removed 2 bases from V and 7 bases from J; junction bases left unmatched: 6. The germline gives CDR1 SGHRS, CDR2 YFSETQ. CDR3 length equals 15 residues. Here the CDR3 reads CASSLRRDRAEKLFF. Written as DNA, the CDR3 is TGCGCCAGCAGCTTAAGGCGGGACAGGGCTGAAAAACTGTTTTTT.

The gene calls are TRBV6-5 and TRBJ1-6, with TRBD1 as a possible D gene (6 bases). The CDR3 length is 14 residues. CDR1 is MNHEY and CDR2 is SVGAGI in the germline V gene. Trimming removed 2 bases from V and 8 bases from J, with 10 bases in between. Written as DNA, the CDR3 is TGTGCCAGCAGTTACCGCAGGGGTGATTCACCCCTCCACTTT. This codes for CASSYRRGDSPLHF.

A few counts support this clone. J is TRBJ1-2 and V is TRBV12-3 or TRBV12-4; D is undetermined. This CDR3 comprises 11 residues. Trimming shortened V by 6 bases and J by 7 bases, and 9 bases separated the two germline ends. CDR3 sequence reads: CASSNSGGYTF. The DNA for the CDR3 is TGTGCCAGCAGCAACTCCGGTGGCTACACCTTC.

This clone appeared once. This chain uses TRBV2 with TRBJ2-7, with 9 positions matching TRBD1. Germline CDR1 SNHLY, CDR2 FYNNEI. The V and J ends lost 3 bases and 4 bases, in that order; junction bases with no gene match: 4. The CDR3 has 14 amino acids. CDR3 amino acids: CASSDAGQGYEQYF. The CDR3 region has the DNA TGTGCCAGCAGTGATGCGGGACAGGGTTACGAGCAGTACTTC.

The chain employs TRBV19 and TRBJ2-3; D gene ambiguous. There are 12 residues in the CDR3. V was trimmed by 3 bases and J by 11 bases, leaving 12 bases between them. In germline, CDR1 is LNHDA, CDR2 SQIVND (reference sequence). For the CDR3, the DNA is TGTGCCAGTAGTATTGAGAGAAGTCTGCAGTATTTT. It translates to CASSIERSLQYF.

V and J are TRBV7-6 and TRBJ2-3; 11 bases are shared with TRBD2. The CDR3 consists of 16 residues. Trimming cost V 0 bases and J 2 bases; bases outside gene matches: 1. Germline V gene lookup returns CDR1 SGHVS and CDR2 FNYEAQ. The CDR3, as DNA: TGTGCCAGCAGCTTAGCTAGCGGGGGGGCCACAGATACGCAGTATTTT. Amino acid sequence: CASSLASGGATDTQYF.

The CDR3 DNA reads as TGTGCCAGCAGCTCCCAGGGTCATAGCAATCAGCCCCAGCATTTT. Translation gives CASSSQGHSNQPQHF. The chain has TRBV2 and TRBJ1-5, with D possibly matching TRBD1 (5 bases). The CDR3 totals 15 residues. V gave up 6 bases and J gave up 0 bases, with 12 bases separating them. Germline V lookup: CDR1 SNHLY, CDR2 FYNNEI.

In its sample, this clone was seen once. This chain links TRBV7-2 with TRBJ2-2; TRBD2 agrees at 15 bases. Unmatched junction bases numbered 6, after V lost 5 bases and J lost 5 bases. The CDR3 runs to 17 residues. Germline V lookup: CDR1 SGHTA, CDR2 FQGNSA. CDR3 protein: CASSEPGLAGGTGELFF. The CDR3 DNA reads TGTGCCAGCAGCGAACCGGGACTAGCGGGGGGAACCGGGGAGCTGTTTTTT.